A selection of T cell receptor beta chains follows, all from one sample in a study of control samples from healthy donors and cancer patients. Produced via immunoSEQ multiplex PCR; TCRdb's table is partial and in-frame only. The table lists 350,000 to 450,000 clones, around nine tenths of them singletons. The specimen was PBMCs. Receptors originate from a man in his forties or fifties with head and neck cancer. The CDR3 runs from the conserved cysteine through the conserved F or W. Each record gives: CDR3 protein, V gene, J gene.

CDR3aa: CASSLTGAGAGNTIYF
v_gene: TRBV7-6
j_gene: TRBJ1-3

CDR3aa: CASSARLTSGYEQYF
v_gene: TRBV28
j_gene: TRBJ2-7

CDR3aa: CASSYAGGANTEAFF
v_gene: TRBV6-6
j_gene: TRBJ1-1

CDR3aa: CASSDPGTRYEQYF
v_gene: TRBV6-2/TRBV6-3
j_gene: TRBJ2-7

CDR3aa: CASRTFGQDYEQYF
v_gene: TRBV6-5
j_gene: TRBJ2-7

CDR3aa: CAWSVMRGEGETQYF
v_gene: TRBV30
j_gene: TRBJ2-5

CDR3aa: CASSQEEHLHAFF
v_gene: TRBV14
j_gene: TRBJ1-1

CDR3aa: CASSLFSGRGTDTQYF
v_gene: TRBV5-6
j_gene: TRBJ2-3

CDR3aa: CASSLGASGGNYEQYF
v_gene: TRBV13
j_gene: TRBJ2-7

CDR3aa: CASSQRLAGAHEQFF
v_gene: TRBV5-1
j_gene: TRBJ2-1

CDR3aa: CASSPRVGNYHEQYF
v_gene: TRBV3-1/TRBV3-2
j_gene: TRBJ2-7

CDR3aa: CASRRIANTGELFF
v_gene: TRBV3-1/TRBV3-2
j_gene: TRBJ2-2

CDR3aa: CASSLGSGRYEQYF
v_gene: TRBV5-1
j_gene: TRBJ2-7

CDR3aa: CASSQAQLETQYF
v_gene: TRBV3-1/TRBV3-2
j_gene: TRBJ2-5

CDR3aa: CASSLGQSSGANVLTF
v_gene: TRBV11-3
j_gene: TRBJ2-6

CDR3aa: CASSLGGASGSNFYNEQFF
v_gene: TRBV11-3
j_gene: TRBJ2-1

CDR3aa: CASSYRDVAFF
v_gene: TRBV6-5
j_gene: TRBJ1-1

CDR3aa: CAWGGQLYTEAFF
v_gene: TRBV30
j_gene: TRBJ1-1

CDR3aa: CASSLVGWGDTEAFF
v_gene: TRBV7-3
j_gene: TRBJ1-1

CDR3aa: CASSLRPTVFYGYTF
v_gene: TRBV5-8
j_gene: TRBJ1-2

CDR3aa: CASSGDISYEQYF
v_gene: TRBV2
j_gene: TRBJ2-7

CDR3aa: CASSVEERPGNTIYF
v_gene: TRBV2
j_gene: TRBJ1-3